This T cell receptor (beta chain) is drawn from a study of CD4 T cells in relation to SARS-CoV-2 and coronaviruses. Study summary: Controls used an HIV-1 Nef peptide pool or no peptide.

The assay was immunoSEQ multiplex PCR, and TCRdb's table has in-frame clones only and misses some. The sample has 20,000 or so clones, about 80% seen once; the top ten hold about 10%. The unexposed donors gave CD4+ T cells in about 2011-2018, prior to COVID-19. CD4+ T cells were isolated from the cells after around 11 days of culture. A note on this clone: Its antigen is still unknown.

CDR1 SGHNT and CDR2 YYREEE come from the germline V gene (reference sequence). Trimming stripped 4 bases from V and 4 bases from J, with 15 bases between. The CDR3 covers 15 residues. The origin of this receptor is a human donor in good health. Material: CD4+ T cells from PBMCs, cultured in vitro. The rearrangement links TRBV5-4 to TRBJ2-1, with a weak D call TRBD1 (6 bases). DNA for the CDR3: TGTGCCAGCAGCCCCGACAGGTCCCCTTACAATGAGCAGTTCTTC. This encodes CASSPDRSPYNEQFF.